This T cell receptor beta chain derives from a study of blood T cell repertoires in COVID-19. As for the study in general: COVID-19 samples, acute and convalescent, were from the United States, Italy and Spain. In each case, the material was cDNA or gDNA derived from T cells, B-cell-depleted T cells, or PBMCs.

In the source study's methods: Cell counts per sample came from amplifying reference gene primers. The assay was immunoSEQ multiplex PCR, and TCRdb's table has in-frame clones only and misses some. D and trimming were read from the DNA, whereas the V and J calls and clone size are those reported in that table. The sample records around 100,000 clones, around 87% being singletons. J gave up 2 bases and V 3 bases, and 6 bases lay outside the gene matches. This CDR3 is built from 14 residues. CDR1 GTSNPN and CDR2 SVGIG come from the germline V gene (reference sequence). This clonotype was obtained from a woman aged 25 to 45 with acute or convalescent COVID-19. This chain joins TRBV30 and TRBJ1-2; 7 positions agree with TRBD1. The source material was peripheral blood. The CDR3, as DNA: TGTGCCTGGAGCTCAGTACAGGGGAACTATGGCTACACCTTC. It translates to CAWSSVQGNYGYTF.